One and the same sample provided the 21 T cell receptor beta chains below, sequenced in a study of blood T cell repertoires in COVID-19. The assay was immunoSEQ multiplex PCR, and TCRdb's table has in-frame clones only and misses some. The sample holds 50,000 to 80,000 clones, about nine tenths seen once. Sequencing used peripheral blood. These receptors all stem from a man in his sixties with acute or convalescent COVID-19.

This chain joins TRBV9 and TRBJ2-3; no definite D call. The CDR3 totals 13 residues. Between the trimmed V and J ends, which lost 2 bases and 3 bases, there was a span of 7 bases. Looked up from germline, CDR1 is SGDLS and CDR2 is YYNGEE. The CDR3 nucleotides read TGTGCCAGCAGCGTTCAGAATACAGATACGCAGTATTTT. Its protein is CASSVQNTDTQYF.

In DNA, the CDR3 is TGTGCCAGCGCGGTGACAGGTAACACTGAAGCTTTCTTT. Translating gives CASAVTGNTEAFF. The genes are TRBV2 and TRBJ1-1; TRBD1 is a possible D gene (6 bases). Germline V gene lookup returns CDR1 SNHLY and CDR2 FYNNEI. V lost 8 bases and J 2 bases, leaving 12 bases between the germline ends. CDR3 length: 13 residues. The full variable domain, in which reference TRBV2 and TRBJ1-1 provide the parts outside the CDR3, is EPEVTQTPSHQVTQMGQEVILRCVPISNHLYFYWYRQILGQKVEFLVSFYNNEISEKSEIFDDQFSVERPDGSNFTLKIRSTKLEDSAMYFCASAVTGNTEAFFGQGTRLTVV.

The gene calls are TRBV5-1 and TRBJ1-1; D call uncertain. V was shortened by 0 bases and J by 0 bases, with 9 bases between the two germline ends. The CDR3 extends over 15 amino acids. Germline values: CDR1 SGHRS, CDR2 YFSETQ. The CDR3 coding sequence is TGCGCCAGCAGCTTGGGGACGGGGTTGAACACTGAAGCTTTCTTT. Translation gives CASSLGTGLNTEAFF.

This rearrangement joins TRBV6-5 to TRBJ1-1, with 7 bases lining up with TRBD1. The CDR3 is 13 residues long. V trimming: 7 bases; J trimming: 1 base; junction bases outside the gene matches: 3. Germline V CDR1 and CDR2: MNHEY, SVGAGI. The CDR3 region is CASTDRANTEAFF. The CDR3 nucleotides are TGTGCCAGCACCGACAGGGCGAACACTGAAGCTTTCTTT.

In this sample, this clone turned up a few times. This chain connects TRBV11-1 to TRBJ1-1, with 7 nucleotides matching TRBD1. The V segment lost 6 bases and the J segment 2 bases; nucleotides outside the gene matches: 6. The CDR3 sequence is 14 residues long. Germline CDR1 SGHAT, CDR2 FQDESV (reference sequence). The DNA for the CDR3 is TGTGCCAGCAGGCTGGGACAGTTCAACACTGAAGCTTTCTTT. It specifies CASRLGQFNTEAFF.

The CDR3 DNA reads TGTGCCAGCAGTTACTCGCCCGACAGGTTCAACATTCAGTACTTC. It is translated as CASSYSPDRFNIQYF. The rearrangement links TRBV6-2 or TRBV6-3 to TRBJ2-4; D is perhaps TRBD1 (6 bases). CDR1 and CDR2 from the germline V gene are MNHEY and SVGEGT. Trimming pared 0 bases from V and 7 bases from J, leaving 13 bases between. The CDR3 loop spans 15 amino acids.

This sequence joins TRBV4-1 and TRBJ2-7; D perhaps matches TRBD2 (7 bases). There are 15 residues in the CDR3. With 0 bases removed from V and 4 bases from J, the gap between germline ends came to 13 bases. The V gene's germline CDR1 is MGHRA and CDR2 YSYEKL. CDR3 loop: CASSQDSGGGYEQYF. Written as DNA, the CDR3 is TGCGCCAGCAGCCAAGATTCGGGGGGCGGGTACGAGCAGTACTTC.

The V and J genes are TRBV6-5 and TRBJ1-3, with D possibly matching TRBD1 (5 bases). The ends were cut back, 2 bases at V and 2 bases at J, with 10 bases in the middle. This CDR3 contains 15 residues. In germline, CDR1 is MNHEY, CDR2 SVGAGI. The CDR3 loop is CASSYKGLAGNTIYF. In DNA form, the CDR3 reads TGTGCCAGCAGTTACAAGGGGCTGGCTGGAAACACCATATATTTT.

This chain joins TRBV5-1 and TRBJ1-1, with 7 bases fitting TRBD1. The germline gives CDR1 SGHRS, CDR2 YFSETQ. This CDR3 has 15 amino acids. Trimming removed 1 base from V and 0 bases from J; junction bases left unmatched: 3. In nucleotides, the CDR3 is TGCGCCAGCAGCTTGACAGGGGATATGAACACTGAAGCTTTCTTT. Its protein is CASSLTGDMNTEAFF. The variable domain in full, with the rest retrieved from reference TRBV5-1 and TRBJ1-1, is KAGVTQTPRYLIKTRGQQVTLSCSPISGHRSVSWYQQTPGQGLQFLFEYFSETQRNKGNFPGRFSGRQFSNSRSEMNVSTLELGDSALYLCASSLTGDMNTEAFFGQGTRLTVV.

The chain employs TRBV5-1 and TRBJ2-7; TRBD1 agrees at 9 bases. The CDR3 has 15 amino acids. With 2 bases clipped from V and 6 bases from J, the junction kept 9 bases outside the gene matches. Germline values: CDR1 SGHRS, CDR2 YFSETQ. Here the CDR3 DNA reads TGCGCCAGCAGCTTAGCGGGACAGGGATTGTTCGAGCAGTACTTC. Protein sequence: CASSLAGQGLFEQYF. The complete variable domain, with remaining parts taken from reference TRBV5-1 and TRBJ2-7, reads KAGVTQTPRYLIKTRGQQVTLSCSPISGHRSVSWYQQTPGQGLQFLFEYFSETQRNKGNFPGRFSGRQFSNSRSEMNVSTLELGDSALYLCASSLAGQGLFEQYFGPGTRLTVT.

The chain carries TRBV5-4 and TRBJ1-6, with a tentative D call TRBD1 (5 bases). The germline CDR1 and CDR2 sequences are SGHNT and YYREEE (reference sequence). The CDR3 extends over 14 amino acids. Trimming pared 0 bases from V and 7 bases from J, leaving 8 bases between. In DNA form, the CDR3 reads TGTGCCAGCAGCTTGGGGGGCGTCAATTCACCCCTCCACTTT. This gives the protein CASSLGGVNSPLHF.

The sample holds one count of this clone. This chain connects TRBV5-1 to TRBJ2-3; 7 nucleotides agree with TRBD1. V dropped 4 bases and J dropped 3; count of bases not matched to a gene: 8. CDR1 SGHRS and CDR2 YFSETQ come from the germline V gene. The CDR3 extends over 15 amino acids. The CDR3 coding sequence is TGCGCCAGCAGCCTTATGGGGACAGATACAGATACGCAGTATTTT. Translation: CASSLMGTDTDTQYF. The entire variable domain, with the rest obtained from reference TRBV5-1 and TRBJ2-3, is as follows: KAGVTQTPRYLIKTRGQQVTLSCSPISGHRSVSWYQQTPGQGLQFLFEYFSETQRNKGNFPGRFSGRQFSNSRSEMNVSTLELGDSALYLCASSLMGTDTDTQYFGPGTRLTVL.

The rearrangement uses TRBV16 and TRBJ1-5, with TRBD1 matching 7 bases. V was pared by 4 bases and J by 6 bases, with 12 bases of the junction left unmatched. There are 16 residues in the CDR3. Germline-derived CDR1 and CDR2 are KGHSY and FQNENV. The CDR3 nucleotides read TGTGCCAGCAGCCGAGAATACAGGGGAGGAGGTCAGCCCCAGCATTTT. Amino acid sequence: CASSREYRGGGQPQHF.

This chain links TRBV5-1 with TRBJ2-7; unclear D gene. The CDR3 covers 17 residues. Trimming pared 0 bases from V and 0 bases from J, leaving 16 bases between. CDR1 and CDR2 (germline): SGHRS, YFSETQ. The CDR3 is CASSLAPAVPSSYEQYF. DNA of the CDR3: TGCGCCAGCAGCTTGGCTCCCGCAGTTCCTAGCTCCTACGAGCAGTACTTC.

J is TRBJ2-1 and V is TRBV4-2; 12 bases align to TRBD2. The junction had 10 bases not matched to a gene; V was cut back by 1 base and J by 6 bases. This CDR3 is 18 amino acids long. Per germline, CDR1 LGHNA and CDR2 YNFKEQ. The DNA of the CDR3 is TGTGCCAGCAGCCAAGTCCCCCTAGCGGGGGGGGCGGTCAATGAGCAGTTCTTC. It specifies CASSQVPLAGGAVNEQFF.

The rearrangement links TRBV5-1 to TRBJ1-2; D not resolved. V lost 0 bases and J lost 1, with 16 bases in between. The germline gives CDR1 SGHRS, CDR2 YFSETQ. The CDR3 is 17 amino acids. This chain's CDR3 is CASSLGQRPSINYGYTF. CDR3 bases: TGCGCCAGCAGCTTGGGTCAGCGGCCCTCCATTAACTATGGCTACACCTTC. Full variable domain (rest looked up from reference TRBV5-1 and TRBJ1-2): KAGVTQTPRYLIKTRGQQVTLSCSPISGHRSVSWYQQTPGQGLQFLFEYFSETQRNKGNFPGRFSGRQFSNSRSEMNVSTLELGDSALYLCASSLGQRPSINYGYTFGSGTRLTVV.

The J gene is TRBJ1-1, the V gene TRBV6-6; D not resolved. Deletions cut 0 bases from V and 5 bases from J, with 10 bases between. Germline V lookup: CDR1 MNHNY, CDR2 SVGAGI (reference sequence). This CDR3 is 14 amino acids long. CDR3 protein: CASSYSQRRTEAFF. CDR3 sequence (DNA): TGTGCCAGCAGTTACTCGCAGCGTCGTACTGAAGCTTTCTTT.

This clone came up a few times. This sample includes further DNA sequences coding for the same CDR3. The V call is TRBV5-8, the J call TRBJ2-3; D possibly corresponds to TRBD1 (5 bases). CDR1 is SGHTS and CDR2 is YDEGEE in the germline V gene. The CDR3 consists of 15 residues. With 0 bases removed from V and 3 bases from J, the gap between germline ends came to 11 bases. CDR3 bases: TGTGCCAGCAGCTTGGGGCAGGGTGGAACAGATACGCAGTATTTT. The encoded protein is CASSLGQGGTDTQYF.

The J gene is TRBJ1-5, the V gene TRBV10-3; TRBD1 might be the D (6 bases). V lost 6 bases and J 2 bases, leaving 14 bases between the germline ends. Germline V gives CDR1 ENHRY, CDR2 SYGVKD. This CDR3 region has 15 residues. CDR3: CAISSGERGNQPQHF. The CDR3 nucleotides read TGTGCCATCAGCTCAGGGGAAAGGGGCAATCAGCCCCAGCATTTT.

This clone appeared once. The gene calls are TRBV7-8 and TRBJ2-2; D might be TRBD1 (5 bases). V was trimmed by 4 bases and J by 5 bases, leaving 14 bases between them. This CDR3 contains 15 residues. The germline V gene has CDR1 SGHVS and CDR2 FQNEAQ. The CDR3 loop reads CASSSTRARTGELFF. The CDR3 coding sequence is TGTGCCAGCAGCTCCACCAGGGCAAGAACCGGGGAGCTGTTTTTT.

This chain joins TRBV29-1 and TRBJ1-2; TRBD1 is a possible D gene (5 bases). The V end was cut by 6 bases, the J end by 4 bases, with 15 bases between. Germline V gene lookup returns CDR1 SQVTM and CDR2 ANQGSEA. This CDR3 comprises 13 residues. The CDR3 loop reads CSVESQGRYGYTF. The CDR3 coding sequence is TGCAGCGTAGAATCCCAGGGCCGCTATGGCTACACCTTC.